Ten or more counts support the clone carrying this TCR beta chain. Its antigen is currently unknown. Based on clinical symptoms, serum thyroxine and TRAb, thyroid ultrasound and orbital computed tomography, diagnoses were reached. The PBMCs had their origin in 10 ml of fresh peripheral blood. These data originate in a study of T cells in Graves' hyperthyroidism and ophthalmopathy. About the research overall: Before any treatment, at initial diagnosis, peripheral blood was collected. Findings and limits, study-wide: Most expanded thyroid clonotypes above 0.001 also appeared in blood.

RNA transcripts gave rise to amplified TCR beta CDR3 regions. HTBI primers were used for first-round RT-PCR of the TCR CDR3. MiXCR was run by TCRdb on the multiplex PCR reads, yielding one entry per CDR3 protein. Among about 600,000 distinct CDR3 sequences listed, approximately 16% were seen once. Sequencing used blood. The receptor was derived from a woman in her forties with Graves' ophthalmopathy.

The CDR3 spells CASSGTGDQQYF. DNA of the CDR3: TGTGCCAGCAGTGGGACAGGGGATCAGCAGTACTTC. This chain connects TRBV2 to TRBJ2-7; 9 positions agree with TRBD1. CDR1 SNHLY and CDR2 FYNNEI come from the germline V gene. CDR3 length: 12 amino acids. V lost 4 bases, J lost 8 bases, and 3 bases stayed unmatched.